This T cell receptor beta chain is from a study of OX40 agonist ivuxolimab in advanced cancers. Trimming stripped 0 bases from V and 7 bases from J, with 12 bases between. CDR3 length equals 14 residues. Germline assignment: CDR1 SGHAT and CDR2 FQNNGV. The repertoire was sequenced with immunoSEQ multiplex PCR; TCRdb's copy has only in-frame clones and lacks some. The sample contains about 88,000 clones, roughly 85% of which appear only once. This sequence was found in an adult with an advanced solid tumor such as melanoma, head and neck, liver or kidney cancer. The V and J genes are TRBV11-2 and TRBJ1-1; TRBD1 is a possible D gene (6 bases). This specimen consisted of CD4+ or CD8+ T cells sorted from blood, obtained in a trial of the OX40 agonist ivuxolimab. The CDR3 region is CASSLDTGGLEAFF. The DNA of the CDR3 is TGTGCCAGCAGCTTAGATACCGGGGGCCTTGAAGCTTTCTTT.